The 3 T cell receptor beta chains below all came from one sample that was sequenced in a study of blood T cell repertoires in COVID-19. The method was immunoSEQ multiplex PCR; TCRdb's version includes in-frame clones alone and lacks a portion of them. The sample records roughly 150,000 clones, around 80% being singletons. Source material: peripheral blood. The receptors shown here come from a human donor with acute or convalescent COVID-19. The donor label of this sample is uncertain.

The sample holds one count of this clone. The CDR3 bases are TGTGCCAGTAGTATATGGGAGAATTCTGACGAGCAGTACTTC. Protein product: CASSIWENSDEQYF. V is TRBV19 and J is TRBJ2-7; maybe TRBD2 (5 bases). Germline values: CDR1 LNHDA, CDR2 SQIVND (reference sequence). The CDR3 runs to 14 residues. V lost 2 bases to trimming and J lost 5 bases, with 13 bases between them.

V gene TRBV5-1 combines with J gene TRBJ2-3; 8 bases are shared with TRBD1. V lost 4 bases and J lost 2; bases outside the gene matches: 15. CDR1 is SGHRS and CDR2 is YFSETQ in the germline V gene. The CDR3 is made up of 18 amino acids. Written as DNA, the CDR3 is TGCGCCAGCAGCCCCGCGGGTAGATCAGGGGGCCTCACAGATACGCAGTATTTT. Its protein is CASSPAGRSGGLTDTQYF.

This chain uses TRBV19 with TRBJ2-1, with D unclear. The ends were cut back, 8 bases at V and 0 bases at J, with 14 bases in the middle. The CDR3 spans 15 residues. CDR1 is LNHDA, CDR2 SQIVND, per germline (reference sequence). This chain's CDR3 is CASGSEATSYNEQFF. In DNA, the CDR3 is TGTGCCAGTGGGTCTGAGGCAACCTCCTACAATGAGCAGTTCTTC.